This T cell receptor beta chain was sequenced for a study of somatic mutations in cytotoxic T cells in rheumatoid arthritis. Study-wide results and caveats: More than 20% of CD8+ cells belonged to the largest clone in 8 of 65 patients. Neither rheumatoid arthritis patients nor age-matched healthy controls had significantly different CD8+ T-cell clonality from the other group. The targets (antigens) of the expanded CD8+ clones were not known.

The repertoire was sequenced with immunoSEQ multiplex PCR; TCRdb's copy has only in-frame clones and lacks some. The sample has roughly 2,700 clones, about 90% seen once. CD4+ cells and CD8+ cells were each obtained through positive magnetic bead selection, and their purity was assessed by flow cytometry. Trimming cost V 6 bases and J 4 bases, with 13 bases left between them. The CDR3 is 13 amino acids. Looked up from germline, CDR1 is MRHNA and CDR2 is SNTAGT. Comments on this clone: Its antigen is not identified.

The receptor comes from a woman in her sixties or seventies with rheumatoid arthritis. The sequenced material came from CD8+ T cells sorted from blood. The chain links TRBV6-4 to TRBJ2-7; D uncertain. CDR3: CASSRYCTYEQYF. In DNA form, the CDR3 reads TGTGCCAGCAGCCGTTATTGTACTTACGAGCAGTACTTC.